This entry is about one T cell receptor beta chain. The target of this receptor is not known. Base qualities are not provided; no much larger clone lies one nucleotide away. The immunoSEQ Assay, a bias-controlled multiplex PCR, was used to amplify TCRbeta CDR3 regions from genomic DNA. The study's processing was this. The number of nucleated cells in each sample was estimated from the amplification of reference gene primers within the assay. Sequence reads were collapsed and filtered to measure the absolute abundance of every unique TCRbeta CDR3 rearrangement. For each sample, productive Simpson clonality was calculated by taking the square root of Simpson's diversity index across productive rearrangements. The immuneACCESS repertoire file appears here via TCRdb, limited to in-frame rearrangements. These files lack a portion of the clones; in checked studies, under half of the deficit traces to unresolved V genes, and the cause of the others is not known. D and trimming were read from the DNA, whereas the V and J calls and clone size are those reported in that table. This sample has about 52,000 clones in its table, and about four fifths of those were observed once. More than 20% of the sample is in the top ten clones.

Taken from the germline V gene, the CDR1 and CDR2 loops are SGHVS and FNYEAQ. The CDR3, from cysteine to phenylalanine, totals 14 residues. Solely the CDR3 DNA is kept, with 42 bases framed from the first base. Trimming costs V 5 bases and J 4 bases, and their ends lie 11 bases apart. This record comes from a study of blood T cell repertoires in COVID-19 (dated by TCRdb to between 2020 and 2021). In the study overall: Samples covering the acute and convalescent phases of COVID-19 were provided by collaborators in the United States, Italy and Spain. Where HLA class I and class II types were available, the types were taken from metadata supplied by the sample provider, not from assay-based typing. A de-identified subject ID, COVID-19 status, age in years and sex were almost always included in the sample metadata. The samples were drawn from two sources: the first 160 participants of the ongoing ImmuneRACE study, and over 1,000 subjects contributed by 6 global collaborators. Deeply sampled blood TCRbeta repertoires from subjects exposed to, actively infected with, or recovered from COVID-19 were included in the dataset. A freely available public database, intended as a resource for researchers studying the immune response to SARS-CoV-2, is where the repertoires were released. The prospective study material was composed of cDNA or gDNA derived from T cells, B-cell-depleted T cells, or PBMCs. What the research found in general, with its limitations: The quantity of clinical and demographic metadata differed by source and by participant and was supplied without curation.

In Seattle, one collaborating source enrolled patients while the infection was active and tracked those patients longitudinally over the course of disease. The collaborating institutions used their own protocols to collect whole blood in K2EDTA tubes. Collaborator samples were shipped for TCRbeta analysis as frozen whole blood, isolated PBMCs, or DNA extracted from either sample type. This receptor was obtained from a woman older than 75 with COVID-19, enrolled during active disease. The sequenced sample was peripheral blood. The chain is assembled from TRBV7-6 and TRBJ2-2; the D gene is perhaps TRBD1, from 5 matching bases. The bases are TGTGCCAGCAGCCCCCAGGGAACCACCGGGGAGCTGTTTTTT. This is translated as CASSPQGTTGELFF. Reference TRBV7-6 and TRBJ2-2 genes cover what lies past the CDR3, so the full variable domain is GAGVSQSPRYKVTKRGQDVALRCDPISGHVSLYWYRQALGQGPEFLTYFNYEAQQDKSGLPNDRFSAERPEGSISTLTIQRTEQRDSAMYRCASSPQGTTGELFFGEGSRLTVL.